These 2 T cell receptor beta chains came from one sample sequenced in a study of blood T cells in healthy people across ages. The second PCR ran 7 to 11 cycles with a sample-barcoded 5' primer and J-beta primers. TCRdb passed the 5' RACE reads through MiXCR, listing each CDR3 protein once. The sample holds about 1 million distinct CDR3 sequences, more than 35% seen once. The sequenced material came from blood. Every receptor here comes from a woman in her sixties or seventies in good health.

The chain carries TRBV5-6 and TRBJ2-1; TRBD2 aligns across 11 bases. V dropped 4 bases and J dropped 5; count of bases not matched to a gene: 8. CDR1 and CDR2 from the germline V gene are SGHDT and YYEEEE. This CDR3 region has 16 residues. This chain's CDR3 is CASSRRTSGRHNEQFF. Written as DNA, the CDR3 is TGTGCCAGCAGCAGGCGCACTAGCGGGAGACACAATGAGCAGTTCTTC.

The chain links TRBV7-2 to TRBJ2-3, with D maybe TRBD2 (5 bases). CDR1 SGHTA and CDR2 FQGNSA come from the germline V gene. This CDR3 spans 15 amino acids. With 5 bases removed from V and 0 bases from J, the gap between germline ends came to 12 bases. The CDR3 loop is CASSPGLPSTDTQYF. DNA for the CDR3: TGTGCCAGCAGCCCCGGACTTCCTAGCACAGATACGCAGTATTTT.